Presented here are 23 T cell receptor beta chains from one specimen sequenced in a study of cytomegalovirus exposure and HLA in healthy donors. The method was immunoSEQ multiplex PCR; TCRdb's version includes in-frame clones alone and lacks a portion of them. This sample has about 220,000 clones, with 90% to 95% found just once. The sample comprised PBMCs. The receptors were gathered from a young woman in good health and CMV-seronegative.

This chain connects TRBV5-1 to TRBJ2-7; 9 bases align to TRBD2. The CDR3 runs 16 residues. V trimming: 0 bases; J trimming: 0 bases; junction bases outside the gene matches: 4. Germline V gene lookup returns CDR1 SGHRS and CDR2 YFSETQ. The chain's CDR3 is CASSLGIAGASYEQYF. The CDR3 DNA reads TGCGCCAGCAGCTTGGGGATAGCGGGAGCCTCCTACGAGCAGTACTTC.

This clone came up once. This rearrangement joins TRBV10-3 to TRBJ2-1; 7 bases align to TRBD2. This CDR3 contains 15 residues. With 6 bases clipped from V and 7 bases from J, the junction kept 12 bases outside the gene matches. Germline assignment: CDR1 ENHRY and CDR2 SYGVKD. CDR3 DNA: TGTGCCATCAGCGAGGGACGCCTGGGAGGGAATGAGCAGTTCTTC. It is translated as CAISEGRLGGNEQFF.

The chain links TRBV4-1 to TRBJ2-2; 9 bases align to TRBD2. The V gene's germline CDR1 is MGHRA and CDR2 YSYEKL. Unmatched junction bases numbered 11, after V lost 1 base and J lost 5 bases. The CDR3 spans 18 residues. DNA for the CDR3: TGCGCCAGCAGCCAAGGAGGACGTAGCGGGAGAGGGACCGGGGAGCTGTTTTTT. Protein sequence: CASSQGGRSGRGTGELFF.

The CDR3, as DNA: TGCAGTGCCGGGGACTTCGATGAGCAGTTCTTC. Translation gives CSAGDFDEQFF. The chain joins TRBV20-1 to TRBJ2-1; possibly TRBD2 for D (6 bases). V lost 6 bases and J lost 8, with 11 bases in between. This CDR3 has 11 amino acids. CDR1 and CDR2 (germline): DFQATT, SNEGSKA (reference sequence).

This rearrangement joins TRBV5-1 to TRBJ2-5; a possible D gene is TRBD1 (5 bases). This CDR3 is 14 amino acids long. Trimming pared 5 bases from V and 2 bases from J, leaving 13 bases between. Germline CDR1 reads SGHRS; CDR2 reads YFSETQ. CDR3 sequence (DNA): TGCGCCAGCAGGCGGCAACAGGTACAAGAGACCCAGTACTTC. It codes for CASRRQQVQETQYF.

This chain links TRBV4-1 with TRBJ1-2; a possible D gene is TRBD1 (6 bases). The CDR3 has 15 amino acids. Germline-derived CDR1 and CDR2 are MGHRA and YSYEKL. Trimming removed 1 base at V and 4 bases at J, with 13 bases between. CDR3 nucleotides: TGCGCCAGCAGCCAAGGATGGACAGAAATCTATGGCTACACCTTC. Translating it yields CASSQGWTEIYGYTF.

V usage is TRBV5-1 and J usage is TRBJ2-3; D may be TRBD2 (5 bases). V shed 3 bases and J shed 6 bases, with 11 bases lying between them. Germline-derived CDR1 and CDR2 are SGHRS and YFSETQ. This CDR3 region has 13 residues. CDR3 DNA: TGCGCCAGCAGCTCCGGGATTCGTGATACGCAGTATTTT. Its protein is CASSSGIRDTQYF.

V and J are TRBV5-1 and TRBJ1-2; 10 nucleotides align to TRBD1. CDR1 is SGHRS and CDR2 is YFSETQ in the germline V gene. The CDR3 loop spans 18 amino acids. Germline trimming cut 4 bases from V and 4 bases from J; bases unmatched to any gene: 16. CDR3 in DNA: TGCGCCAGCAGCCGCGAGCCCGGGACAGGGGCCACTGGCTATGGCTACACCTTC. It specifies CASSREPGTGATGYGYTF.

This sequence joins TRBV19 and TRBJ1-6, with D perhaps TRBD1 (5 bases). In germline, CDR1 is LNHDA, CDR2 SQIVND (reference sequence). V gave up 3 bases and J gave up 0 bases, with 12 bases separating them. There are 17 residues in the CDR3. The CDR3 protein is CASSIRQRSSYNSPLHF. The DNA for the CDR3 is TGTGCCAGTAGTATCCGACAGAGAAGCTCCTATAATTCACCCCTCCACTTT.

The chain has TRBV19 and TRBJ2-7; perhaps TRBD2 as D (6 bases). This CDR3 comprises 13 residues. Germline V lookup: CDR1 LNHDA, CDR2 SQIVND (reference sequence). V was clipped by 0 bases and J by 9 bases, with 12 bases between them. The CDR3: CASSIDRGTGQYF. As DNA, the CDR3 is TGTGCCAGTAGTATAGATCGGGGGACCGGGCAGTACTTC. Filled out from reference TRBV19 and TRBJ2-7, the complete variable domain reads DGGITQSPKYLFRKEGQNVTLSCEQNLNHDAMYWYRQDPGQGLRLIYYSQIVNDFQKGDIAEGYSVSREKKESFPLTVTSAQKNPTAFYLCASSIDRGTGQYFGPGTRLTVT.

The chain carries TRBV30 and TRBJ2-1; 11 bases align to TRBD2. CDR3 length: 13 amino acids. Trimming cost V 3 bases and J 9 bases; bases outside gene matches: 4. Germline CDR1 and CDR2: GTSNPN and SVGIG (reference sequence). The CDR3: CAWRLAGVSEQFF. CDR3 DNA: TGTGCCTGGAGACTAGCGGGAGTCTCTGAGCAGTTCTTC.

This chain links TRBV4-1 with TRBJ1-2, with TRBD1 matching over 7 bases. Germline CDR1 and CDR2: MGHRA and YSYEKL. V shed 0 bases, J shed 3 bases, and the junction held 7 bases outside the gene matches. This CDR3 contains 16 residues. The CDR3 coding sequence is TGCGCCAGCAGCCAAGAGTACAGGGGAATATACTATGGCTACACCTTC. Protein product: CASSQEYRGIYYGYTF.

The gene calls are TRBV5-1 and TRBJ1-5; D might be TRBD1 (6 bases). The CDR3 totals 14 residues. CDR1 and CDR2 (germline): SGHRS, YFSETQ. V lost 4 bases and J lost 5, with 13 bases in between. CDR3 DNA sequence: TGCGCCAGCAGCCCAAGCAACAGGGATCAGCCCCAGCATTTT. Translating it yields CASSPSNRDQPQHF.

The rearrangement uses TRBV6-1 and TRBJ1-2, with 7 positions matching TRBD1. The CDR3 is 16 amino acids. Germline-derived CDR1 and CDR2 are MNHNS and SASEGT. Trimming cost V 0 bases and J 5 bases; bases outside gene matches: 9. The CDR3 DNA reads TGTGCCAGCAGTGAAGCACAGGGGAGCCCTTTTTATGGCTACACCTTC. This sequence encodes CASSEAQGSPFYGYTF.

The chain couples TRBV7-2 to TRBJ1-5, with D hard to call. V was shortened by 0 bases and J by 4 bases, with 7 bases between the two germline ends. CDR3 length: 14 amino acids. Germline CDR1 and CDR2: SGHTA and FQGNSA. CDR3 sequence: CASSLALVNQPQHF. The CDR3, as DNA: TGTGCCAGCAGCTTAGCTCTAGTTAATCAGCCCCAGCATTTT.

The CDR3 DNA reads as TGTGCCAGCTCACCCCAGGGGGCCCCGAGCGTTGGCACTGAAGCTTTCTTT. It codes for CASSPQGAPSVGTEAFF. The chain recombines TRBV18 with TRBJ1-1; 8 bases agree with TRBD1. The trim removed 3 bases at V and 4 bases at J, leaving 13 bases unmatched. Per the germline V gene, CDR1 is KGHSH and CDR2 is LQKENI. CDR3 length: 17 amino acids.

The gene calls are TRBV5-4 and TRBJ1-1; 7 bases are a match to TRBD1. Germline CDR1 SGHNT, CDR2 YYREEE (reference sequence). J lost 4 bases, V lost 5 bases, and 11 bases had no gene match. CDR3 length: 15 amino acids. CDR3 amino acids: CASSPSPDRATEAFF. Written as DNA, the CDR3 is TGTGCCAGCAGTCCCAGCCCCGACAGGGCCACTGAAGCTTTCTTT. Full variable domain (missing parts from reference TRBV5-4 and TRBJ1-1): ETGVTQSPTHLIKTRGQQVTLRCSSQSGHNTVSWYQQALGQGPQFIFQYYREEENGRGNFPPRFSGLQFPNYSSELNVNALELDDSALYLCASSPSPDRATEAFFGQGTRLTVV.

The chain is built from TRBV5-1 and TRBJ2-2; TRBD2 is a possible D gene (5 bases). Trimming took 5 bases from V and 0 from J, leaving 11 bases between them. CDR3 length equals 15 residues. Germline-derived CDR1 and CDR2 are SGHRS and YFSETQ. CDR3 coding DNA: TGCGCCAGCAGAGACCGGGGAACGAACACCGGGGAGCTGTTTTTT. Amino acid sequence: CASRDRGTNTGELFF.

The chain has TRBV7-9 and TRBJ2-7; 9 bases are shared with TRBD2. The germline CDR1 and CDR2 sequences are SEHNR and FQNEAQ (reference sequence). J was trimmed by 3 bases and V by 2 bases; bases with no gene match: 2. The CDR3 is made up of 14 amino acids. DNA for the CDR3: TGTGCCAGCAGCTTACGAGCGGGAGGCTACGAGCAGTACTTC. Translating it yields CASSLRAGGYEQYF. Full variable domain (remainder filled in from reference TRBV7-9 and TRBJ2-7): DTGVSQNPRHKITKRGQNVTFRCDPISEHNRLYWYRQTLGQGPEFLTYFQNEAQLEKSRLLSDRFSAERPKGSFSTLEIQRTEQGDSAMYLCASSLRAGGYEQYFGPGTRLTVT.

This chain links TRBV6-5 with TRBJ2-1; no reliable D call. The CDR3 runs to 13 residues. The germline V gene encodes CDR1 MNHEY and CDR2 SVGAGI. V was trimmed by 5 bases and J by 8 bases, leaving 13 bases between them. The CDR3 sequence is CASSAMSEDEQFF. The DNA for the CDR3 is TGTGCCAGCAGTGCTATGTCCGAGGATGAGCAGTTCTTC.

The CDR3 DNA reads as TGTGCCAGCAGTGGATCCGGACCCCAATCGGGGGAGCAGTACTTC. Encoded protein: CASSGSGPQSGEQYF. The chain combines TRBV6-1 with TRBJ2-7; tentatively, D is TRBD2 (5 bases). CDR1 and CDR2 (germline): MNHNS, SASEGT. The length of the CDR3 is 15 residues. The ends were cut back, 4 bases at V and 7 bases at J, with 20 bases in the middle.

The V and J genes are TRBV28 and TRBJ1-1; tentatively, D is TRBD1 (6 bases). Deletions cut 5 bases from V and 5 bases from J, with 21 bases between. This CDR3 has 16 amino acids. Germline V gene data show CDR1 as MDHEN and CDR2 as SYDVKM. In DNA form, the CDR3 reads TGTGCCAGCAGTCTCAGTCTGGCAGGGGTGAGAACTGAAGCTTTCTTT. Amino acid sequence: CASSLSLAGVRTEAFF. Filled out from reference TRBV28 and TRBJ1-1, the complete variable domain reads DVKVTQSSRYLVKRTGEKVFLECVQDMDHENMFWYRQDPGLGLRLIYFSYDVKMKEKGDIPEGYSVSREKKERFSLILESASTNQTSMYLCASSLSLAGVRTEAFFGQGTRLTVV.

This clone was seen a single time. The chain links TRBV11-3 to TRBJ2-1; 11 nucleotides align to TRBD2. Germline V gene data show CDR1 as SGHNT and CDR2 as YENEEA. The V gene end was trimmed by 5 bases and the J gene end by 8 bases; junction bases not matched to a gene: 8. This CDR3 region has 15 residues. The CDR3 here is CASSRGTSGGHEQFF. The CDR3 bases are TGTGCCAGCAGCCGAGGGACTAGCGGCGGACATGAGCAGTTCTTC.